The T cell receptor beta chain described here comes from a study of blood T cell repertoires in COVID-19. As for the study in general: COVID-19 samples, acute and convalescent, were from the United States, Italy and Spain. T cells, B-cell-depleted T cells, or PBMCs provided the cDNA or gDNA that served as material.

Methods used by the authors: Quantification of nucleated cells was approximated via reference gene primer amplification. The table came from immunoSEQ multiplex PCR; TCRdb's copy has only in-frame clones and leaves some out. That table supplies the V and J calls and clone size; D and trimming were determined from the DNA. The data show about 200,000 clones, with about 84% seen just once and about 8% held by the top ten. V lost 2 bases to trimming and J lost 5 bases, with 3 bases between them. Germline V CDR1 and CDR2: MGHDK, SYGVNS. This CDR3 spans 11 amino acids. The sample was peripheral blood. This TCR was recovered from an elderly woman with acute or convalescent COVID-19. This sequence joins TRBV25-1 and TRBJ1-1; no clear D gene. The CDR3 loop is CASSERTEAFF. DNA of the CDR3: TGTGCCAGCAGTGAACGGACTGAAGCTTTCTTT. Together with reference TRBV25-1 and TRBJ1-1, the CDR3 gives the full variable domain: EADIYQTPRYLVIGTGKKITLECSQTMGHDKMYWYQQDPGMELHLIHYSYGVNSTEKGDLSSESTVSRIRTEHFPLTLESARPSHTSQYLCASSERTEAFFGQGTRLTVV.